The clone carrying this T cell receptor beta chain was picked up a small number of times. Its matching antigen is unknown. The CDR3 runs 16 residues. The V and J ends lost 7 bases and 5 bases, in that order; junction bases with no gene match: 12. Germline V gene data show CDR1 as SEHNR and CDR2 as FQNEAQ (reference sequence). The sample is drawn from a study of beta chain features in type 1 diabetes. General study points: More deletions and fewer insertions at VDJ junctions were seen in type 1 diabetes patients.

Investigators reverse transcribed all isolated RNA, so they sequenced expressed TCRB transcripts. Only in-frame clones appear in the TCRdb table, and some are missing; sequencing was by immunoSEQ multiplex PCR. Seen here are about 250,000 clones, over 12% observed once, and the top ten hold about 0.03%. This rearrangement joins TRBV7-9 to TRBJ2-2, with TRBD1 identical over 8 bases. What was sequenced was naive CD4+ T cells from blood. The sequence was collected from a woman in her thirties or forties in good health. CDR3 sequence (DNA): TGTGCCAGCAACCGGGAGACAGGGGAGCGAACCGGGGAGCTGTTTTTT. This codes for CASNRETGERTGELFF. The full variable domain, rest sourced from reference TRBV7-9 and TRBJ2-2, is DTGVSQNPRHKITKRGQNVTFRCDPISEHNRLYWYRQTLGQGPEFLTYFQNEAQLEKSRLLSDRFSAERPKGSFSTLEIQRTEQGDSAMYLCASNRETGERTGELFFGEGSRLTVL.